Listed below are T cell receptor beta chains from one sample, sequenced in a study of post-analysis software for immune sequencing data. Using its own MiXCR run on the PCR reads, TCRdb lists one record per CDR3 protein. The sample lists roughly 800,000 distinct CDR3 sequences; around 42% were seen once. Sample: blood. The source is a girl aged 5-17 years with multiple sclerosis. CDR3s include the opening cysteine and the closing phenylalanine or tryptophan. Fields, in order: J gene, clone size, V gene, D gene, CDR3 DNA, CDR3 protein. The D gene is left open where the match is weak. Rows give clone size only sometimes, using once, few, many, or a class for an expanded clone.

j_gene: TRBJ2-1
abundance: NA
v_gene: TRBV7-2
d_gene: NA
CDR3nt: TGTGCCAGCAGCTGGCTGGATGAGCAGTTCTTC
CDR3aa: CASSWLDEQFF

j_gene: TRBJ2-5
abundance: NA
v_gene: TRBV11-2
d_gene: TRBD2
CDR3nt: TGTGCCAGCAGCCAGGGGACTAGCGCTGTTGAGACCCAGTACTTC
CDR3aa: CASSQGTSAVETQYF

j_gene: TRBJ2-1
abundance: NA
v_gene: TRBV7-9
d_gene: TRBD2
CDR3nt: TGTGCCAGCGGACTAGTTGTCTCCAATGAGCAGTTCTTC
CDR3aa: CASGLVVSNEQFF

j_gene: TRBJ2-7
abundance: NA
v_gene: TRBV7-9
d_gene: NA
CDR3nt: TGTGCCAGCAGCTTAGAAAGGGTCGAGCAGTACTTC
CDR3aa: CASSLERVEQYF

j_gene: TRBJ1-5
abundance: NA
v_gene: TRBV29-1
d_gene: NA
CDR3nt: TGCAGCGTTGCCGGGGGGTCGGGCAATCAGCCCCAGCATTTT
CDR3aa: CSVAGGSGNQPQHF

j_gene: TRBJ2-7
abundance: NA
v_gene: TRBV27
d_gene: NA
CDR3nt: TGTGCCAGCAGTCTAGGCCCTAGCTCGAACGAGCAGTACTTC
CDR3aa: CASSLGPSSNEQYF

j_gene: TRBJ1-2
abundance: few
v_gene: TRBV28
d_gene: NA
CDR3nt: TGTGCCAGCAGTTTCCCCGGACAGACTTATGGCTACACCTTC
CDR3aa: CASSFPGQTYGYTF

j_gene: TRBJ1-1
abundance: few
v_gene: TRBV7-9
d_gene: TRBD1
CDR3nt: TGTGCCAGCAGGTTAACATTCCACTCTCCGGGACAGGGGGGACCCACTGAAGCTTTCTTT
CDR3aa: CASRLTFHSPGQGGPTEAFF

j_gene: TRBJ2-1
abundance: NA
v_gene: TRBV11-1
d_gene: NA
CDR3nt: TGTGCCAGCAGCTTAGCCGGCGGACTCCTATTATCCTACAATGAGCAGTTCTTC
CDR3aa: CASSLAGGLLLSYNEQFF

j_gene: TRBJ2-1
abundance: NA
v_gene: TRBV5-5
d_gene: TRBD2
CDR3nt: TGTGCCAGCAGCGAGACTAGCTCCTCCTACAATGAGCAGTTCTTC
CDR3aa: CASSETSSSYNEQFF

j_gene: TRBJ2-7
abundance: few
v_gene: TRBV10-2
d_gene: NA
CDR3nt: TGCGCCAGCAGTGGTGGGTCGGTCCAGAGCTCCTACGAGCAGTACTTC
CDR3aa: CASSGGSVQSSYEQYF

j_gene: TRBJ1-2
abundance: few
v_gene: TRBV6-5
d_gene: NA
CDR3nt: TGTGTCAGCAGTTACTCTTCCCACGGGAACTATGGCTACACCTTC
CDR3aa: CVSSYSSHGNYGYTF

j_gene: TRBJ1-5
abundance: NA
v_gene: TRBV20-1
d_gene: NA
CDR3nt: TGCAGTGCCCGAGGGAAGGGGAGCAGCAATCAGCCCCAGCATTTT
CDR3aa: CSARGKGSSNQPQHF

j_gene: TRBJ2-2
abundance: NA
v_gene: TRBV7-3
d_gene: NA
CDR3nt: TGTGCCAGCAGCTTAACACCGGGGAGGTGGCACACCGGGGAGCTGTTTTTT
CDR3aa: CASSLTPGRWHTGELFF

j_gene: TRBJ2-5
abundance: many
v_gene: TRBV12-3/TRBV12-4
d_gene: NA
CDR3nt: TGTGCCAGCAGTTTAGCGGCAGGGGAGGAGACCCAGTACTTC
CDR3aa: CASSLAAGEETQYF

j_gene: TRBJ1-1
abundance: NA
v_gene: TRBV7-2
d_gene: NA
CDR3nt: TGTGCCAGCAGCTACCTGACAGAGGCGGGCACTGAAGCTTTCTTT
CDR3aa: CASSYLTEAGTEAFF

j_gene: TRBJ2-5
abundance: NA
v_gene: TRBV6-2/TRBV6-3
d_gene: TRBD2
CDR3nt: TGTGCCAGCAGTGCGCCACCGGGACTAGCGGGAGGACTACAAGAGACCCAGTACTTC
CDR3aa: CASSAPPGLAGGLQETQYF

j_gene: TRBJ2-5
abundance: NA
v_gene: TRBV20-1
d_gene: NA
CDR3nt: TGCACCAGAGGAACGGGGAACCAAGAGACCCAGTACTTC
CDR3aa: CTRGTGNQETQYF

j_gene: TRBJ1-5
abundance: NA
v_gene: TRBV10-3
d_gene: NA
CDR3nt: TGTGGCATCGGTCCCGATAGCAATCAGCCCCAGCATTTT
CDR3aa: CGIGPDSNQPQHF

j_gene: TRBJ2-7
abundance: NA
v_gene: TRBV7-6
d_gene: NA
CDR3nt: TGTGCCAGCAGCTTAGCCGGGAGTACCTCCTACGAGCAGTACTTC
CDR3aa: CASSLAGSTSYEQYF

j_gene: TRBJ2-1
abundance: NA
v_gene: TRBV20-1
d_gene: NA
CDR3nt: TGCAGTGCTAGGTATTTGAATGAGCAGTTCTTC
CDR3aa: CSARYLNEQFF

j_gene: TRBJ2-7
abundance: NA
v_gene: TRBV12-3/TRBV12-4
d_gene: NA
CDR3nt: TGTGCCAGCAGCCTCTTTGGGGGTAGCTCCTACGAGCAGTACTTC
CDR3aa: CASSLFGGSSYEQYF

j_gene: TRBJ1-2
abundance: many
v_gene: TRBV6-5
d_gene: NA
CDR3nt: TGTGCCAGCAGCCGCCTTACAGCCGACTATGGCTACACCTTC
CDR3aa: CASSRLTADYGYTF

j_gene: TRBJ1-2
abundance: few
v_gene: TRBV29-1
d_gene: NA
CDR3nt: TGCAGCGTTGAATTGGGGGGCGCCGGCTATGGCTACACCTTC
CDR3aa: CSVELGGAGYGYTF

j_gene: TRBJ1-2
abundance: few
v_gene: TRBV29-1
d_gene: NA
CDR3nt: TGCAGCGTTGAAGCGGCCGGCCCTAACTATGGCTACACCTTC
CDR3aa: CSVEAAGPNYGYTF

j_gene: TRBJ2-5
abundance: few
v_gene: TRBV5-6
d_gene: TRBD2
CDR3nt: TGTGCCAGCACCGGGACTAGCGGGAGTTCGTGGGAGACCCAGTACTTC
CDR3aa: CASTGTSGSSWETQYF

j_gene: TRBJ2-1
abundance: NA
v_gene: TRBV4-3
d_gene: NA
CDR3nt: TGCGCCAGCAGCCAAGACTCTAGGGGGAGGGCCAATGAGCAGTTCTTC
CDR3aa: CASSQDSRGRANEQFF

j_gene: TRBJ2-5
abundance: NA
v_gene: TRBV20-1
d_gene: NA
CDR3nt: TGCAGTGGAGGGGGCCAAGAGACCCAGTACTTC
CDR3aa: CSGGGQETQYF

j_gene: TRBJ1-5
abundance: NA
v_gene: TRBV2
d_gene: NA
CDR3nt: TGTGCCAGCAGTTCGGGAGGGGGAGGCAATCAGCCCCAGCATTTT
CDR3aa: CASSSGGGGNQPQHF

j_gene: TRBJ2-5
abundance: NA
v_gene: TRBV12-3/TRBV12-4
d_gene: TRBD2
CDR3nt: TGTGCCAGCAGTATCGGGGTCCTTACTAGCGGGGTTCAAGAGACCCAGTACTTC
CDR3aa: CASSIGVLTSGVQETQYF

j_gene: TRBJ2-3
abundance: few
v_gene: TRBV5-1
d_gene: NA
CDR3nt: TGTGCCAGCAGTTTAAGTAGTAGGACAGATACGCAGTATTTT
CDR3aa: CASSLSSRTDTQYF

j_gene: TRBJ2-7
abundance: few
v_gene: TRBV12-3/TRBV12-4
d_gene: NA
CDR3nt: TGTGCCAGCAGTCCCCGGACTATCGAGCAGTACTTC
CDR3aa: CASSPRTIEQYF